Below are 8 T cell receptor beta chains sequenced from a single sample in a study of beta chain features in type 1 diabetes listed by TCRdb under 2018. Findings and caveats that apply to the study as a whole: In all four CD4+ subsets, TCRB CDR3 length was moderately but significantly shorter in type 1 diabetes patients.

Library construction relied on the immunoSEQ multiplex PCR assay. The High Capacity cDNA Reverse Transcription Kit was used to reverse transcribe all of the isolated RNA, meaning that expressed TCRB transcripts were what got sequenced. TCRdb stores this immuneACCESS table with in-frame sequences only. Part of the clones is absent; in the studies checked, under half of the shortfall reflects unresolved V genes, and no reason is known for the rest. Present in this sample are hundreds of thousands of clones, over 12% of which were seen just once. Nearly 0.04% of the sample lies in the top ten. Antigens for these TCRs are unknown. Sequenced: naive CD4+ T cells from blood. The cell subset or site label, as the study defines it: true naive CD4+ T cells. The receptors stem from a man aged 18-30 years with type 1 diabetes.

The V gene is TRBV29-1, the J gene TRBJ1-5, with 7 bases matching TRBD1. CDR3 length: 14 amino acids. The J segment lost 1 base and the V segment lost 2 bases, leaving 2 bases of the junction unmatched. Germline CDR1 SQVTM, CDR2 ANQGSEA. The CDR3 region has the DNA TGCAGCGTTGAAACAGGGGCGAGCAATCAGCCCCAGCATTTT. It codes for CSVETGASNQPQHF. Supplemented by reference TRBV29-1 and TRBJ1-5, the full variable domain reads SAVISQKPSRDICQRGTSLTIQCQVDSQVTMMFWYRQQPGQSLTLIATANQGSEATYESGFVIDKFPISRPNLTFSTLTVSNMSPEDSSIYLCSVETGASNQPQHFGDGTRLSIL.

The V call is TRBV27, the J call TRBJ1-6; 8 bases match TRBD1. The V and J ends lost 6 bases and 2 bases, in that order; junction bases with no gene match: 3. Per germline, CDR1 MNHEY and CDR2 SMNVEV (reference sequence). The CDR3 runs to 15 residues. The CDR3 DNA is TGTGCCAGCAGCCCAGGGGGCACCTATAATTCACCCCTCCACTTT. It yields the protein CASSPGGTYNSPLHF.

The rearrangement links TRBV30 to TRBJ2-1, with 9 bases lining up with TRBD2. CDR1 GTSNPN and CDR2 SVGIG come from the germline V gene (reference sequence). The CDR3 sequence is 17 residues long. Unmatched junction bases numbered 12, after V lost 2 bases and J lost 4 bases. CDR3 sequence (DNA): TGTGCCTGGAGTTCCATAAGCGGGGGGAAAGATTACAATGAGCAGTTCTTC. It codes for CAWSSISGGKDYNEQFF.

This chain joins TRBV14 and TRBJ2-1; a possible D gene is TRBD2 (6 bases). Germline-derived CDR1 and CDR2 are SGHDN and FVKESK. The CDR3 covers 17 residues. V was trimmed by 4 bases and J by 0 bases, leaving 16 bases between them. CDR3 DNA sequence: TGTGCCAGCAGCCCCCTGTTGCGGGGCAGCTCCTACAATGAGCAGTTCTTC. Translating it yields CASSPLLRGSSYNEQFF.

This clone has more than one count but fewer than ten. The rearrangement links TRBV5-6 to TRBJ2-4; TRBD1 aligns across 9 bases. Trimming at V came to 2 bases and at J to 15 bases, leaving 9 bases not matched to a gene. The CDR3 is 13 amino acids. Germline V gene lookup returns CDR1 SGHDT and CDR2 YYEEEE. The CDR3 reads CASSFIQGAPAYF. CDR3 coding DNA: TGTGCCAGCAGCTTTATACAGGGGGCCCCTGCGTACTTC.

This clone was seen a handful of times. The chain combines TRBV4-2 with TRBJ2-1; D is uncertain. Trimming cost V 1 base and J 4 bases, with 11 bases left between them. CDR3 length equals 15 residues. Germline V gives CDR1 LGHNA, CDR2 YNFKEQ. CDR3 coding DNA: TGTGCCAGCAGCCAAGGTGGCCTCCAGTACAATGAGCAGTTCTTC. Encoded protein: CASSQGGLQYNEQFF.

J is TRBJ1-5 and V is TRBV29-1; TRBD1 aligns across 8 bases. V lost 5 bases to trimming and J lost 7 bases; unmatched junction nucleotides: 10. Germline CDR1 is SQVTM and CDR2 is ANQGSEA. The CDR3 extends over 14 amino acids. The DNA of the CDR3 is TGCAGCGTTATTCTCCAGGGGGCTGAGCAGCCCCAGCATTTT. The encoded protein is CSVILQGAEQPQHF.

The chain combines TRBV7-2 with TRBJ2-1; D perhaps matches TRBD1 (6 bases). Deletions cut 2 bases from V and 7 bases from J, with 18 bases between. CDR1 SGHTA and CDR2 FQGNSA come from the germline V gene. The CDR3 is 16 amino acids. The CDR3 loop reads CASSLMVRSRGNEQFF. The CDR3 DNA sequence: TGTGCCAGCAGCTTAATGGTCCGATCGAGGGGGAATGAGCAGTTCTTC.